This TCR beta chain appears in the sequencing data of a study of naive and memory T cell subsets. V dropped 6 bases and J dropped 4; count of bases not matched to a gene: 6. Germline V lookup: CDR1 KGHDR, CDR2 SFDVKD. The CDR3 consists of 15 residues. From the second PCR step, alpha and beta chains were amplified apart. Cells stained for CD3, CD4, CD8, CD45RA and CD27 were sorted into four subsets. The beta constant-region primer was an equimolar mix of two oligonucleotides covering TRBC1 and TRBC2. Ligation attached a single-stranded oligonucleotide with a 12-nucleotide UMI and the SP2 primer to the cDNA 3' end. Nested alpha and beta constant-region primers with the SP2 primer drove four PCR rounds on ligated cDNA. TCRdb re-analysed the UMI-ligation and nested PCR reads in MiXCR, keeping a single row per CDR3 protein. Of about 85,000 distinct CDR3 sequences listed, around 14% are singletons. This clonotype was recorded at least ten times.

Sequencing was done on a sample of central memory CD4+ T cells from blood. This clonotype was obtained from a human donor in good health. The chain has TRBV24-1 and TRBJ2-3; 10 bases are shared with TRBD2. Here the CDR3 reads CATSSASGSSDTQYF. The DNA for the CDR3 is TGTGCCACCAGTTCCGCTAGCGGGAGTTCAGATACGCAGTATTTT.